The rows below give T cell receptor beta chains drawn from one sample of a study of identical twins. TCRdb analysed the 5' RACE reads with MiXCR anew, one entry per CDR3 protein. The data hold more than 1.5 million distinct CDR3 sequences, with less than 40% observed a single time. The sequenced sample consisted of cord blood. Receptor source: a newborn girl in good health. CDR3s include the opening cysteine and the closing phenylalanine or tryptophan. The D gene is left open where the match is weak. A row's size may be missing; if present it is once, few, many or a size class.

TRBJ2-1	TRBD2	TRBV5-1	-	CASSLGLAGVGYDNEQFF	TGCGCCAGCAGCTTGGGACTAGCGGGAGTCGGCTACGACAATGAGCAGTTCTTC
TRBJ2-3	-	TRBV20-1	few	CSARVLTGTQYF	TGCAGTGCTAGAGTCTTGACAGGTACGCAGTATTTT
TRBJ2-1	TRBD1	TRBV24-1	-	CATSEGTGYEQFF	TGTGCCACCAGTGAGGGGACAGGGTATGAGCAGTTCTTC
TRBJ2-4	TRBD2	TRBV7-2	few	CASSLVPLLGGLTKNIQYF	TGTGCCAGCAGCTTAGTACCTTTGCTGGGGGGGTTGACCAAAAACATTCAGTACTTC
TRBJ1-1	TRBD1	TRBV5-1	few	CASSAGQGANTEAFF	TGCGCCAGCAGCGCGGGACAGGGGGCGAACACTGAAGCTTTCTTT
TRBJ2-7	-	TRBV9	few	CASSVGVSELYEQYF	TGTGCCAGCAGCGTAGGAGTTAGCGAGCTCTACGAGCAGTACTTC
TRBJ2-7	TRBD2	TRBV25-1	-	CASSELAGASYEQYF	TGTGCCAGCAGTGAGTTAGCGGGAGCCTCCTACGAGCAGTACTTC
TRBJ1-6	-	TRBV5-1	-	CAGSETVDNSPLHF	TGCGCCGGCAGCGAGACAGTAGATAATTCACCCCTCCACTTT
TRBJ2-1	-	TRBV12-3/TRBV12-4	many	CASSPRRNEQFF	TGTGCCAGCAGTCCTAGGCGGAATGAGCAGTTCTTC
TRBJ1-2	TRBD1	TRBV4-1	-	CASSQVTGGMVYGYTF	TGCGCCAGCAGCCAAGTTACAGGGGGCATGGTCTATGGCTACACCTTC
TRBJ2-1	TRBD2	TRBV7-8	-	CASSVLAGEYNEQFF	TGTGCCAGCAGTGTACTAGCGGGAGAGTATAATGAGCAGTTCTTC
TRBJ2-5	TRBD2	TRBV5-1	many	CASSLGTSQETQYF	TGCGCCAGCAGCTTGGGGACTAGCCAAGAGACCCAGTACTTC
TRBJ2-7	TRBD2	TRBV3-1	-	CASSQGGTSGRYDEQYF	TGTGCCAGCAGCCAAGGGGGTACTAGCGGGAGATACGACGAGCAGTACTTC
TRBJ1-2	-	TRBV6-5	few	CASSYSGSSSYGYTF	TGTGCCAGCAGTTACTCGGGCAGTTCCTCCTATGGCTACACCTTC
TRBJ1-1	-	TRBV12-3/TRBV12-4	-	CASTLGGRGTEAFF	TGTGCCAGCACCCTTGGGGGGCGAGGGACTGAAGCTTTCTTT
TRBJ2-1	-	TRBV21-1	-	CASTPLAESYNEQFF	TGTGCCAGCACCCCCCTAGCGGAGTCCTACAATGAGCAGTTCTTC
TRBJ2-7	TRBD1	TRBV20-1	many	CSALTGGDEQYF	TGCAGTGCTCTGACAGGGGGGGACGAGCAGTACTTC
TRBJ1-4	-	TRBV11-2	few	CASSLIRGTNEKLFF	TGTGCCAGCAGCTTAATCCGCGGAACTAATGAAAAACTGTTTTTT
TRBJ2-3	-	TRBV27	-	CASSLGPGDTDTQYF	TGTGCCAGCAGTTTAGGGCCCGGAGACACAGATACGCAGTATTTT
TRBJ2-3	TRBD2	TRBV20-1	-	CSARELFVTSLGGDTQYF	TGCAGTGCTAGAGAGCTCTTCGTGACTAGCCTGGGGGGAGATACGCAGTATTTT
TRBJ1-5	-	TRBV12-3/TRBV12-4	-	CASSGGGMSNQPQHF	TGTGCCAGCAGCGGAGGGGGGATGAGCAATCAGCCCCAGCATTTT
TRBJ2-1	-	TRBV29-1	-	CSVENLGREQFF	TGCAGCGTAGAAAACCTGGGGAGAGAGCAGTTCTTC
TRBJ2-3	-	TRBV19	few	CASAQDSQVGDTQYF	TGTGCCAGTGCTCAGGACTCTCAGGTGGGAGATACGCAGTATTTT
TRBJ1-2	TRBD1	TRBV2	few	CASSDGTVLYGYTF	TGTGCCAGCAGTGACGGGACAGTCCTCTATGGCTACACCTTC
TRBJ2-4	-	TRBV6-2/TRBV6-3	-	CASTQRGGGAKAKNIQYF	TGTGCCAGCACCCAAAGGGGAGGGGGCGCGAAAGCCAAAAACATTCAGTACTTC